The next 21 T cell receptor beta chains were all read from a single sample in a study of T-cell memory formation after mild COVID-19. TCRdb reanalysed the 5' RACE reads using MiXCR and keeps one entry per CDR3 protein. This sample has some 100,000 distinct CDR3 sequences, with more than 9.5% found just once. The sample comprised PBMCs or a T cell subset sorted from them (not recorded which). The receptors were gathered from a man between 18 and 35 years old who had mild COVID-19 (a few samples of this study predate the infection). Cell type and time point are not known.

The V gene is TRBV6-2 or TRBV6-3, the J gene TRBJ1-5; the D is unclear. Trimming took 2 bases from V and 6 from J, leaving 5 bases between them. The CDR3 loop spans 12 amino acids. Germline CDR1 reads MNHEY; CDR2 reads SVGEGT. The CDR3: CASSYVGQPQHF. CDR3 nucleotide sequence: TGTGCCAGCAGTTACGTAGGTCAGCCCCAGCATTTT.

The V call is TRBV28, the J call TRBJ2-4; D gene ambiguous. Trimming took 3 bases from V and 2 from J, leaving 14 bases between them. This CDR3 contains 16 residues. Germline lookup yields CDR1 MDHEN and CDR2 SYDVKM. As DNA, the CDR3 is TGTGCCAGCAGTTTTGGGCCAAAAGGCACCAAAAACATTCAGTACTTC. This translates into CASSFGPKGTKNIQYF.

This clonotype was observed a few times. The V call is TRBV5-1, the J call TRBJ2-1; 7 bases line up with TRBD1. V shed 5 bases, J shed 9 bases, and the junction held 5 bases outside the gene matches. The CDR3 consists of 12 residues. Germline assignment: CDR1 SGHRS and CDR2 YFSETQ. The CDR3 reads CASRHTGAEQFF. CDR3 nucleotide sequence: TGCGCCAGCAGACATACAGGGGCTGAGCAGTTCTTC. Full variable domain (outside the CDR3, taken from reference TRBV5-1 and TRBJ2-1): KAGVTQTPRYLIKTRGQQVTLSCSPISGHRSVSWYQQTPGQGLQFLFEYFSETQRNKGNFPGRFSGRQFSNSRSEMNVSTLELGDSALYLCASRHTGAEQFFGPGTRLTVL.

V is TRBV18 and J is TRBJ1-2, with 9 positions matching TRBD1. V trimming: 4 bases; J trimming: 3 bases; junction bases outside the gene matches: 12. Germline V gene sequence: CDR1 KGHSH, CDR2 LQKENI. This CDR3 region has 17 residues. The CDR3 is CASSRTPTGGLDYGYTF. Here the CDR3 DNA reads TGTGCCAGCTCACGGACCCCAACAGGGGGCTTGGACTATGGCTACACCTTC.

This clonotype was seen ten or more times. The V call is TRBV4-1, the J call TRBJ2-1; no clear D gene. Looked up from germline, CDR1 is MGHRA and CDR2 is YSYEKL. Trimming stripped 4 bases from V and 5 bases from J, with 15 bases between. The CDR3 length is 15 residues. For the CDR3, the DNA is TGCGCCAGCAGCCTACACCCTGACTGGAACAATGAGCAGTTCTTC. Translating it yields CASSLHPDWNNEQFF.

The gene calls are TRBV7-9 and TRBJ2-3, with 8 positions matching TRBD1. CDR1 and CDR2 (germline): SEHNR, FQNEAQ (reference sequence). This CDR3 is built from 16 residues. J gave up 2 bases and V 5 bases, and 9 bases lay outside the gene matches. The CDR3: CASSPQDRVNTDTQYF. For the CDR3, the DNA is TGTGCCAGCAGCCCGCAGGACAGGGTAAACACAGATACGCAGTATTTT.

This clonotype was detected a few times. The CDR3 DNA is TGTGCCAGCAGCGGCTCAGGGACTAACACTGAAGCTTTCTTT. Translation: CASSGSGTNTEAFF. This chain uses TRBV9 with TRBJ1-1, with D maybe TRBD1 (5 bases). Trimming cost V 3 bases and J 2 bases, with 11 bases left between them. CDR1 SGDLS and CDR2 YYNGEE come from the germline V gene. The CDR3 is 14 residues long.

There are many counts of this clonotype. V and J are TRBV12-3 or TRBV12-4 and TRBJ2-1, with TRBD2 matching over 10 bases. V lost 6 bases and J lost 4; bases outside the gene matches: 3. The CDR3 runs to 14 residues. Here the CDR3 DNA reads TGTGCCAGCAGGCCGACTAGCGGGTACAATGAGCAGTTCTTC. Amino acids: CASRPTSGYNEQFF.

With respect to this clonotype: A much bigger clone sits one base away, suggesting this may be a read error. The chain carries TRBV6-2 or TRBV6-3 and TRBJ2-7; D gene ambiguous. Looked up from germline, CDR1 is MNHEY and CDR2 is SVGEGT. Trimming removed 5 bases at V and 7 bases at J, with 21 bases between. CDR3 length equals 15 residues. As DNA, the CDR3 is TGTGCCAGCAGTAAAGATCCTTCCTACCCAGCGGAGCAGTACGTC. This gives the protein CASSKDPSYPAEQYV.

This clonotype was recorded at least ten times. The rearrangement joins TRBV29-1 to TRBJ1-1, with 12 bases matching TRBD1. J gave up 8 bases and V 3 bases, and 10 bases lay outside the gene matches. The CDR3 runs 15 residues. CDR1 is SQVTM, CDR2 ANQGSEA, per germline. The CDR3 coding sequence is TGCAGCGTTGAGGGGACAGGGGGCCGCCAAGGGGAAGCTTTCTTT. It yields the protein CSVEGTGGRQGEAFF.

This clonotype was detected many times. The V call is TRBV7-3, the J call TRBJ2-2; 8 bases align to TRBD2. Per germline, CDR1 SGHTA and CDR2 FQGTGA. With V trimmed by 4 bases and J by 3 bases, 10 bases remained unmatched. This CDR3 comprises 17 residues. The CDR3 bases are TGTGCCAGCAGCTCCCATTCTATTAGCGGGGACACCGGGGAGCTGTTTTTT. Translation: CASSSHSISGDTGELFF.

V and J are TRBV11-1 and TRBJ2-3; TRBD2 matches at 9 bases. Germline CDR1 and CDR2: SGHAT and FQDESV (reference sequence). This CDR3 spans 15 amino acids. V lost 3 bases to trimming and J lost 6 bases; unmatched junction nucleotides: 7. CDR3 coding DNA: TGTGCCAGCAGCTTTTCGCGGGGGGGCCCGGATACGCAGTATTTT. It specifies CASSFSRGGPDTQYF. The entire variable domain, with the rest obtained from reference TRBV11-1 and TRBJ2-3, is as follows: EAEVAQSPRYKITEKSQAVAFWCDPISGHATLYWYRQILGQGPELLVQFQDESVVDDSQLPKDRFSAERLKGVDSTLKIQPAELGDSAMYLCASSFSRGGPDTQYFGPGTRLTVL.

The gene calls are TRBV7-9 and TRBJ2-7; 8 bases fit TRBD1. CDR1 SEHNR and CDR2 FQNEAQ come from the germline V gene (reference sequence). The CDR3 covers 13 residues. V dropped 5 bases and J dropped 1; count of bases not matched to a gene: 1. The CDR3: CASSRTGSYEQYV. DNA for the CDR3: TGTGCCAGCAGCCGGACAGGGTCCTACGAGCAGTACGTC.

This clonotype was detected many times. The chain links TRBV4-1 to TRBJ2-7; perhaps TRBD1 as D (5 bases). Looked up from germline, CDR1 is MGHRA and CDR2 is YSYEKL. The CDR3 has 16 amino acids. V was trimmed by 0 bases and J by 0 bases, leaving 12 bases between them. DNA of the CDR3: TGCGCCAGCAGCCAAGAAGGGGCCAGGAGCTCCTACGAGCAGTACTTC. Translated, it gives CASSQEGARSSYEQYF.

The V gene is TRBV6-5, the J gene TRBJ2-5, with TRBD2 as a possible D gene (5 bases). The V gene's germline CDR1 is MNHEY and CDR2 SVGAGI. This CDR3 has 15 residues. Trimming left V 0 bases short and J 0 bases short, with 8 bases between. CDR3 loop: CASSYSLRDQETQYF. CDR3 DNA sequence: TGTGCCAGCAGTTACTCGTTGCGGGACCAAGAGACCCAGTACTTC.

This clonotype was picked up a small number of times. The junction does not match germline at one end; this may be a read error. The CDR3 DNA reads as TGTGCCAGCAGCCCCGGAGGAGTCGGCGGGGGGTACAATGAGCAGTTC. This gives the protein CASSPGGVGGGYNEQF. The chain is built from TRBV9 and TRBJ2-1; 8 nucleotides match TRBD2. This CDR3 has 16 amino acids. Germline loops: CDR1 SGDLS, CDR2 YYNGEE.

This clonotype was found a few times. The rearrangement links TRBV14 to TRBJ1-2, with 9 nucleotides matching TRBD1. The CDR3 runs to 15 residues. V was pared by 3 bases and J by 3 bases, with 5 bases of the junction left unmatched. Germline CDR1 is SGHDN and CDR2 is FVKESK. As DNA, the CDR3 is TGTGCCAGCAGCCAGGGACAGGGATTCTACTATGGCTACACCTTC. This translates into CASSQGQGFYYGYTF.

Only a few counts were recorded for this clonotype. V gene TRBV29-1 combines with J gene TRBJ1-2; TRBD1 is a possible D gene (6 bases). CDR1 is SQVTM, CDR2 ANQGSEA, per germline. V was trimmed by 1 base and J by 0 bases, leaving 12 bases between them. The CDR3 is 15 residues long. DNA for the CDR3: TGCAGCGTTGAAGGGTTTCGGACAGCTAACTATGGCTACACCTTC. It codes for CSVEGFRTANYGYTF.

This clonotype was counted a few times. The chain is built from TRBV7-9 and TRBJ1-2; perhaps TRBD1 as D (5 bases). Germline V lookup: CDR1 SEHNR, CDR2 FQNEAQ (reference sequence). The CDR3 is made up of 13 amino acids. Trimming removed 4 bases from V and 6 bases from J, with 12 bases in between. CDR3 loop: CASSYGTGHGYTF. The CDR3 coding sequence is TGTGCCAGCAGCTACGGGACGGGCCATGGCTACACCTTC.

CDR3 sequence: CASSLGTDYNEQFF. CDR3 coding DNA: TGTGCCAGCAGCTTAGGGACAGACTACAATGAGCAGTTCTTC. This chain joins TRBV5-6 and TRBJ2-1; TRBD1 matches 7 bases. This CDR3 has 14 residues. Germline V lookup: CDR1 SGHDT, CDR2 YYEEEE. The V and J ends lost 2 bases and 3 bases, in that order; junction bases with no gene match: 2.

This clonotype was counted ten times or more. CDR3 bases: TGTGCCAGCAGCCCCCGGCAGGGACAGGGGGCGCGAGATACGCAGTATTTT. Its protein product is CASSPRQGQGARDTQYF. The rearrangement links TRBV7-9 to TRBJ2-3; 12 bases are shared with TRBD1. Germline V gene data show CDR1 as SEHNR and CDR2 as FQNEAQ (reference sequence). The CDR3 has 17 amino acids. V lost 5 bases to trimming and J lost 5 bases; unmatched junction nucleotides: 11.